This T cell receptor (beta chain) was profiled in a study of molecular identifiers for immune sequencing clone quantification. Study findings and constraints: One cell's worth of spiked Jurkat TCR RNA was reportedly detectable among some 1 million naive cells. Clones above 20 RNA copies held over 97% of effector molecules, under 1% in naive cells.

CDR3 length equals 15 residues. CDR1 is SGHNT and CDR2 is YYREEE in the germline V gene (reference sequence). The table lists this clonotype with many counts. The antigen remains undetermined. A read error may produce the germline difference seen at one junction end. Bulk TCR libraries were made with methods that had been previously described and with listed TCR primers. TCRdb passed the PCR reads through MiXCR, listing each CDR3 protein once. The sample consists of approximately 680,000 distinct CDR3 sequences, 25% of them appearing once. With RNA at 10%, 30% or 50%, naive CD8 libraries came from around 18,000 to 910,000 sorted cells.

The receptor comes from a human donor in good health. Some libraries in this study had Jurkat cell RNA spiked in. The specimen sequenced was naive CD8+ T cells from blood, with Jurkat cell RNA spiked in. The subset was: FACS-sorted CD8+CD4-CCR7+CD45RA+ naive T cells. This sequence joins TRBV5-4 and TRBJ2-1; 8 bases are a match to TRBD2. The CDR3 region is CASSPWTSSHNEQFF. The CDR3 DNA reads as TGTGCCAGCAGCCCCTGGACTAGCTCCCACAATGAGCAGTTCTTC.